This T cell receptor (beta chain) was sequenced for a study of CD4 T cells in relation to SARS-CoV-2 and coronaviruses. Findings and caveats of the study: No crossreactivity against non-spike viral proteins was tested here. Crossreactive clones expanded significantly less to SARS-CoV-2 than monoreactive clones. In roughly 61% of donors, memory CD4+ clonotypes crossrecognized SARS-CoV-2 and at least one common cold coronavirus spike.

Regarding this clone: No antigen is known for it.

Clones were read by immunoSEQ multiplex PCR, and TCRdb kept only the in-frame ones, dropping some. The sample consists of approximately 37,000 clones, approximately 85% of them appearing once. CDR3 size: 15 residues. Trimming took 6 bases from V and 14 from J; bases not matched to a gene: 13. CDR1 is MDHEN and CDR2 is SYDVKM in the germline V gene. What was sequenced was memory CD4+ T cells from PBMCs. The TCR originated in an adult with COVID-19. The chain couples TRBV28 to TRBJ1-6; 10 positions match TRBD1. In DNA form, the CDR3 reads TGTGCCAGCAGGCAACGGGACAGGGGTTTTAGGTCCCTCCACTTT. Translating it yields CASRQRDRGFRSLHF.